This TCR beta chain was sequenced during a study of blood T cell repertoires in COVID-19. Study as a whole: COVID-19 samples, acute and convalescent, were from the United States, Italy and Spain. T cells, B-cell-depleted T cells, or PBMCs supplied cDNA or gDNA.

The CDR3 is made up of 16 amino acids. The ends lost 2 bases at V and 5 bases at J; junction bases unmatched: 6. Germline CDR1 is WNHNN and CDR2 is SYGVQD (reference sequence). Original processing methods: Reference gene primer amplification yielded estimated nucleated cell counts. Sequenced by immunoSEQ multiplex PCR; TCRdb stores in-frame clones only, minus some. Clone size and the V and J calls come from that table; the DNA yielded D and trimming. This sample has 130,000 or so clones, with roughly 86% found just once. This TCR was recovered from a human donor in a cohort sampled during active COVID-19. The chain links TRBV10-1 to TRBJ2-3, with TRBD1 matching 11 bases. Sequencing was carried out using peripheral blood. CDR3 region: CASSERRTGGVDTQYF. CDR3 coding DNA: TGCGCCAGCAGTGAGAGGAGGACAGGGGGCGTAGATACGCAGTATTTT.